The 23 T cell receptor beta chains below all came from one sample that was sequenced in a study of blood T cell repertoires in COVID-19. Profiled with immunoSEQ multiplex PCR; TCRdb holds only in-frame clones, not every one. Among about 150,000 clones listed, 89% were seen once. Source material: peripheral blood. These receptor sequences come from a man in his sixties with acute or convalescent COVID-19.

The J gene is TRBJ2-3, the V gene TRBV7-2, with a weak D call TRBD1 (6 bases). There are 14 residues in the CDR3. Between the trimmed V and J ends, which lost 3 bases and 6 bases, there was a span of 13 bases. Germline loops: CDR1 SGHTA, CDR2 FQGNSA. The CDR3 DNA reads TGTGCCAGCAGCTTCAGGGGTAAGGGGGATACGCAGTATTTT. It is translated as CASSFRGKGDTQYF.

Here the CDR3 DNA reads TGTGCCAGTAGTAGACAGGGGGCAAGGAGCAATCAGCCCCAGCATTTT. Translated: CASSRQGARSNQPQHF. The J gene is TRBJ1-5, the V gene TRBV19, with TRBD1 matching over 10 bases. Unmatched junction bases numbered 4, after V lost 4 bases and J lost 1 base. The CDR3 has 16 amino acids. Germline V lookup: CDR1 LNHDA, CDR2 SQIVND (reference sequence).

This sequence joins TRBV6-6 and TRBJ1-6, with D possibly TRBD1 on 6 matching bases. The CDR3 loop spans 13 amino acids. The V gene's germline CDR1 is MNHNY and CDR2 SVGAGI (reference sequence). Trimming pared 8 bases from V and 5 bases from J, leaving 10 bases between. CDR3: CASGQSNNSPLHF. CDR3 sequence (DNA): TGTGCCAGCGGACAGAGCAATAATTCACCCCTCCACTTT.

This clone appeared a few times. The rearrangement uses TRBV7-2 and TRBJ1-6; TRBD1 agrees at 8 bases. Germline V gives CDR1 SGHTA, CDR2 FQGNSA. The CDR3 sequence is 15 residues long. Unmatched junction bases numbered 3, after V lost 1 base and J lost 7 bases. CDR3 region: CASSLGQGTNSPLHF. The CDR3 DNA sequence: TGTGCCAGCAGCTTAGGACAGGGGACAAATTCACCCCTCCACTTT.

This sequence joins TRBV5-1 and TRBJ1-2; 7 bases align to TRBD1. The CDR3 covers 14 residues. With 2 bases clipped from V and 2 bases from J, the junction kept 3 bases outside the gene matches. The germline V gene encodes CDR1 SGHRS and CDR2 YFSETQ. The CDR3 here is CASSFETGNYGYTF. In DNA, the CDR3 is TGCGCCAGCAGCTTCGAGACAGGGAACTATGGCTACACCTTC.

The chain couples TRBV24-1 to TRBJ2-7; 10 nucleotides agree with TRBD1. With 5 bases clipped from V and 5 bases from J, the junction kept 11 bases outside the gene matches. Germline CDR1 KGHDR, CDR2 SFDVKD. The CDR3 is 16 amino acids. The DNA for the CDR3 is TGTGCCACCAGTGCCTTGGGTGACAGGGGGCACGACGAGCAGTACTTC. It encodes CATSALGDRGHDEQYF.

The gene calls are TRBV5-4 and TRBJ2-3; 7 bases align to TRBD1. The CDR3 contains 14 residues. The junction had 4 bases not matched to a gene; V was cut back by 4 bases and J by 2 bases. CDR1 SGHNT and CDR2 YYREEE come from the germline V gene (reference sequence). The CDR3 DNA reads TGTGCCAGCAGCCAGGGACAGTACACAGATACGCAGTATTTT. As protein: CASSQGQYTDTQYF.

The genes are TRBV10-2 and TRBJ2-7; 9 positions match TRBD1. The CDR3 covers 14 residues. Germline V gene sequence: CDR1 WSHSY, CDR2 SAAADI. The ends lost 6 bases at V and 6 bases at J; junction bases unmatched: 9. The DNA of the CDR3 is TGCGCCAGCAGAACAGGGGGCGCGTATCCCGAGCAGTACTTC. As protein: CASRTGGAYPEQYF.

The genes are TRBV5-1 and TRBJ2-1; 10 positions match TRBD2. The CDR3 loop spans 16 amino acids. Germline V CDR1 and CDR2: SGHRS, YFSETQ. J was trimmed by 6 bases and V by 1 base; bases with no gene match: 7. The DNA for the CDR3 is TGCGCCAGCAGCTTGACCAGCGGGGGGGCTAGCAATGAGCAGTTCTTC. This sequence encodes CASSLTSGGASNEQFF.

V gene TRBV19 combines with J gene TRBJ1-1; TRBD1 matches at 9 bases. This CDR3 contains 18 residues. V shed 3 bases, J shed 1 base, and the junction held 12 bases outside the gene matches. The germline gives CDR1 LNHDA, CDR2 SQIVND (reference sequence). The CDR3 reads CASSIQQGAARTNTEAFF. The DNA of the CDR3 is TGTGCCAGTAGTATCCAACAGGGGGCCGCTCGAACGAACACTGAAGCTTTCTTT.

The J gene is TRBJ2-1, the V gene TRBV6-5; 8 bases line up with TRBD1. CDR3 size: 15 residues. The germline gives CDR1 MNHEY, CDR2 SVGAGI. V lost 5 bases to trimming and J lost 4 bases; unmatched junction nucleotides: 7. The CDR3 region has the DNA TGTGCCAGCAGTACCGACAGGGGTCCATACAATGAGCAGTTCTTC. This sequence encodes CASSTDRGPYNEQFF.

The chain has TRBV19 and TRBJ1-2; 7 bases are shared with TRBD1. Germline CDR1 reads LNHDA; CDR2 reads SQIVND (reference sequence). This CDR3 comprises 14 residues. With 8 bases clipped from V and 4 bases from J, the junction kept 10 bases outside the gene matches. For the CDR3, the DNA is TGTGCCAGTCAGGCCAACAGGGGAGGCTATGGCTACACCTTC. It specifies CASQANRGGYGYTF.

The DNA of the CDR3 is TGCGCCAGCTCGGGACTAGCGGCCTACGAGCAGTACTTC. Amino acids: CASSGLAAYEQYF. The chain uses TRBV5-1 and TRBJ2-7; 11 nucleotides align to TRBD2. The CDR3 runs 13 residues. Germline V gene sequence: CDR1 SGHRS, CDR2 YFSETQ. V shed 7 bases, J shed 2 bases, and the junction held 2 bases outside the gene matches.

This clone was counted at least ten times. J is TRBJ2-7 and V is TRBV7-9, with no clear D. The germline gives CDR1 SEHNR, CDR2 FQNEAQ (reference sequence). There are 14 residues in the CDR3. The V end lost 1 base, the J end lost 2 bases, and 9 bases lay between the germline ends. The CDR3 DNA reads TGTGCCAGCAGCTTAGGGCGGTCAACCTACGAGCAGTACTTC. Translating it yields CASSLGRSTYEQYF.

The chain joins TRBV25-1 to TRBJ1-2, with D tentatively TRBD1 (6 bases). V dropped 3 bases and J dropped 5 bases, with 10 bases sitting between them. Germline CDR1 reads MGHDK; CDR2 reads SYGVNS. CDR3 size: 13 residues. CDR3 sequence: CASSDRGSYGYTF. CDR3 coding DNA: TGTGCCAGCAGTGACAGGGGATCATATGGCTACACCTTC.

V usage is TRBV19 and J usage is TRBJ1-5; D is uncertain. The ends were cut back, 4 bases at V and 6 bases at J, with 13 bases in the middle. Per germline, CDR1 LNHDA and CDR2 SQIVND (reference sequence). CDR3 size: 14 residues. The DNA of the CDR3 is TGTGCCAGTAGTAACCGGGTCACCAGTCAGCCCCAGCATTTT. It translates to CASSNRVTSQPQHF.

The chain combines TRBV27 with TRBJ2-2, with D maybe TRBD1 (5 bases). This CDR3 region has 18 residues. Germline CDR1 is MNHEY and CDR2 is SMNVEV (reference sequence). V gave up 1 base and J gave up 6 bases, with 21 bases separating them. The CDR3 region is CASSLFWVSQATAGELFF. The CDR3 nucleotides read TGTGCCAGCAGTTTATTCTGGGTGTCCCAGGCGACAGCCGGGGAGCTGTTTTTT.

The V and J genes are TRBV7-2 and TRBJ1-1, with TRBD1 matching over 9 bases. Trimming removed 6 bases from V and 0 bases from J; junction bases left unmatched: 14. Germline V gene sequence: CDR1 SGHTA, CDR2 FQGNSA. This CDR3 contains 18 residues. In DNA, the CDR3 is TGTGCCAGCAGACAAACCGGGACAGGGAGCCCGATGAACACTGAAGCTTTCTTT. It encodes CASRQTGTGSPMNTEAFF. Supplemented by reference TRBV7-2 and TRBJ1-1, the full variable domain reads GAGVSQSPSNKVTEKGKDVELRCDPISGHTALYWYRQSLGQGLEFLIYFQGNSAPDKSGLPSDRFSAERTGGSVSTLTIQRTQQEDSAVYLCASRQTGTGSPMNTEAFFGQGTRLTVV.

The chain recombines TRBV5-1 with TRBJ1-1; the D is unclear. CDR3 size: 13 residues. V lost 4 bases, J lost 6 bases, and 13 bases lay in between. Germline loops: CDR1 SGHRS, CDR2 YFSETQ. CDR3 nucleotides: TGCGCCAGCAGCCCAAGTCGGCGGCCTGAAGCTTTCTTT. Translated, it gives CASSPSRRPEAFF.

This clone is a singleton in its sample. The V gene is TRBV18, the J gene TRBJ1-3; D is unclear. The CDR3 consists of 13 residues. Trimming stripped 3 bases from V and 4 bases from J, with 7 bases between. Germline-derived CDR1 and CDR2 are KGHSH and LQKENI. CDR3 DNA: TGTGCCAGCTCACCGCAACGGGGAAACACCATATATTTT. It codes for CASSPQRGNTIYF.

This chain connects TRBV29-1 to TRBJ1-1, with TRBD1 as a possible D gene (5 bases). Trimming stripped 4 bases from V and 2 bases from J, with 11 bases between. Germline V lookup: CDR1 SQVTM, CDR2 ANQGSEA. This CDR3 is built from 13 residues. The CDR3 region has the DNA TGCAGCGTTGTGTTGACAGCTAACACTGAAGCTTTCTTT. The encoded protein is CSVVLTANTEAFF.

This chain uses TRBV7-8 with TRBJ1-1; D uncertain. Germline CDR1 reads SGHVS; CDR2 reads FQNEAQ. The CDR3 runs 14 residues. Trimming left V 5 bases short and J 0 bases short, with 10 bases between. In DNA, the CDR3 is TGTGCCAGCAGCGTCGAGCCCCTGAACACTGAAGCTTTCTTT. Its protein product is CASSVEPLNTEAFF.

The chain links TRBV5-6 to TRBJ2-7, with 7 bases identical to TRBD1. This CDR3 is built from 15 residues. The J segment lost 3 bases and the V segment lost 2 bases, leaving 8 bases of the junction unmatched. Germline assignment: CDR1 SGHDT and CDR2 YYEEEE. CDR3 nucleotide sequence: TGTGCCAGCAGCTTACGAAGACAGGGAAGCTACGAGCAGTACTTC. It yields the protein CASSLRRQGSYEQYF.